This T cell receptor beta chain was captured in a study of blood T cells in healthy people across ages. The second PCR ran roughly 6 to 11 cycles with a sample-barcoded 5' primer and J-beta primers. TCRdb analysed the 5' RACE reads with MiXCR anew, one entry per CDR3 protein. This table holds almost 800,000 distinct CDR3 sequences, 55% to 70% found once. Germline loops: CDR1 SGHTA, CDR2 FQGNSA. The length of the CDR3 is 14 residues. Trimming removed 5 bases from V and 10 bases from J, with 15 bases in between. This clonotype originated in a man aged 30 to 39 in good health. J is TRBJ1-6 and V is TRBV7-2; no firm D call. Sequenced material: blood. CDR3 loop: CASSPPGGGSPLHF. Here the CDR3 DNA reads TGTGCCAGCAGCCCTCCCGGTGGCGGGTCACCCCTCCACTTT.